The rows below give T cell receptor beta chains drawn from one sample of a study of cytomegalovirus exposure and HLA in healthy donors. Assay: immunoSEQ multiplex PCR; the TCRdb copy retains only in-frame clones and omits some. The table includes around 150,000 clones, 70% to 85% detected once. The sample taken for sequencing was PBMCs. These receptors originate from a middle-aged man in good health and CMV-seropositive. CDR3s include the opening cysteine and the closing phenylalanine or tryptophan. D genes are given only for firm matches. Clone size appears in some rows only: once, few, many, or a class for an expanded clone.

j_call	d_call	v_call	clone_size	cdr3_nt	cdr3_aa
TRBJ1-1	TRBD1	TRBV5-4	few	TGTGCCAGCAGTTGGGACAGGGACAATACTGAAGCTTTCTTT	CASSWDRDNTEAFF
TRBJ2-3	NA	TRBV10-3	NA	TGTGCCATCAGTGATAGCGGTAGCACAGATACGCAGTATTTT	CAISDSGSTDTQYF
TRBJ2-7	TRBD2	TRBV7-7	NA	TGTGCCAGCAGCTTAGAGGGTTTAGCGGGAGAGGAGCAGTACTTC	CASSLEGLAGEEQYF
TRBJ2-1	NA	TRBV19	NA	TGTGCCAGTAGTAGTGGTTGGGGGGACAATGAGCAGTTCTTC	CASSSGWGDNEQFF
TRBJ1-3	TRBD1	TRBV13	NA	TGTGCCAGCAGCTTAGATGCAGGGGGCCGAAACACCATATATTTT	CASSLDAGGRNTIYF
TRBJ2-1	NA	TRBV11-2	NA	TGTGCCAGCAGCTTAGGTTCAGACTCCCGCAATGAGCAGTTCTTC	CASSLGSDSRNEQFF
TRBJ2-2	NA	TRBV6-4	NA	TGTGCCAGCAGTGACAGGGCGAGGACCGGGGAGCCGTTTTTT	CASSDRARTGEPFF
TRBJ1-2	NA	TRBV7-9	NA	TGTGCCAGCAGCTTAGTTAAGGGCGGGAACTATGGCTACACCTTC	CASSLVKGGNYGYTF
TRBJ1-4	TRBD1	TRBV7-9	NA	TGTTCCAGCAGCTACCCTGGACAGGGGGCAAATGAAAAACTGTTTTTT	CSSSYPGQGANEKLFF
TRBJ2-5	NA	TRBV7-7	NA	TGTGCCAGCAGCTTAGGTGGACTTAGGTCCTCAGAGACCCAGTACTTC	CASSLGGLRSSETQYF
TRBJ1-1	TRBD1	TRBV4-1	NA	TGCGCCAGCAGCCAAGACGGGGACAGGGGGAGGGGATTT	CASSQDGDRGRGF
TRBJ2-7	NA	TRBV5-4	NA	TGTGCCAGCAGCTTGAGAGGGGCGGGACCCACGAGGGAGCAGTACTTC	CASSLRGAGPTREQYF
TRBJ2-7	NA	TRBV10-3	NA	TGTGCCATCAGCGTAACTATGGCGTACGAGCAGTACTTC	CAISVTMAYEQYF
TRBJ1-1	NA	TRBV28	NA	TGTGCCAGCAGTTTAGGCGGGGTTCTCACTGAAGCTTTCTTT	CASSLGGVLTEAFF
TRBJ1-4	TRBD1	TRBV7-6	NA	TGTGCCAGCAGCTCCGAGGGACAGTCTAATGAAAAACTGTTTTTT	CASSSEGQSNEKLFF
TRBJ2-7	TRBD1	TRBV5-6	NA	TGTGCCAGCAGCCCCGACAGGGCCTACGAGCAGTACTTC	CASSPDRAYEQYF
TRBJ1-1	NA	TRBV7-9	NA	TGTGCCAGCAGCTTAGAGGGGGTTGGCACTGAAGCTTTCTTT	CASSLEGVGTEAFF